Listed below are T cell receptor beta chains from one sample, sequenced in a study of cytomegalovirus exposure and HLA in healthy donors. TCRdb's table, derived via immunoSEQ multiplex PCR, lists solely in-frame clones and lacks some. This table holds more than 95,000 clones, roughly 80% found once. The sequenced material came from PBMCs. The origin of the receptors is a man between 18 and 29 years old in good health and CMV-seropositive. Both conserved end residues are part of each CDR3. A D gene is named only where the DNA matches it firmly. Size values are once, few and many counts, or a class for expanded clones, and some rows have none.

d_call	v_call	clone_size	j_call	cdr3_nt	cdr3_aa
NA	TRBV30	NA	TRBJ1-5	TGTGCCTGGAGTGTCTCGGACACACAGAATCAGCCCCAGCATTTT	CAWSVSDTQNQPQHF
TRBD2	TRBV19	NA	TRBJ2-3	TGTGCCAGTCGAAAAGGCGCTAGCGGGAGGACTACGGCAGATACGCAGTATTTT	CASRKGASGRTTADTQYF
TRBD1	TRBV4-3	NA	TRBJ1-2	TGCGCCAGCAGCCAAGGTGGGGGTAGCCGGGACAGGGAGGGCTACACCTTC	CASSQGGGSRDREGYTF
TRBD1	TRBV11-3	NA	TRBJ2-5	TGTGCCAGCAGCTCTAGGGGGACAGGGATAGAAGAGACCCAGTACTTC	CASSSRGTGIEETQYF
NA	TRBV4-1	NA	TRBJ2-7	TGCGCCAGCAGCCAAGATCTTCTTTCGAGGGTCTACGAGCAGTACTTC	CASSQDLLSRVYEQYF
NA	TRBV7-9	NA	TRBJ1-1	TGTTCCAGCAGCTCACAAAACCTCAACACTGAAGCTTTCTTT	CSSSSQNLNTEAFF
NA	TRBV10-2	NA	TRBJ1-1	TGCGCCAGCAGTGAGGGTAGGGGCGAGAACACTGAAGCTTTCTTT	CASSEGRGENTEAFF
NA	TRBV9	NA	TRBJ2-7	TGTGCCAGCAGCAGAGGGACGTCGGGGACATACGAGCAGTACTTC	CASSRGTSGTYEQYF
NA	TRBV30	once	TRBJ2-2	TGTGCCTGGAGTGTACAGTGGCAGAACACCGGGGAGCTGTTTTTT	CAWSVQWQNTGELFF
TRBD1	TRBV2	NA	TRBJ2-7	TGTGCCAGCAGTGGGACAGGGTCTTACGAGCAGTACTTC	CASSGTGSYEQYF
TRBD1	TRBV7-2	few	TRBJ2-2	TGTGCCAGCAGCTTACCCCGGACAGGGCCCTTCAACACCGGGGAGCTGTTTTTT	CASSLPRTGPFNTGELFF
NA	TRBV5-1	NA	TRBJ1-1	TGCGCCAGCAGCTTGGCCGGACAGAATGAAGCTTTCTTT	CASSLAGQNEAFF
NA	TRBV5-8	NA	TRBJ2-3	TGTGCCAGCAGCTCCAGACACCTCGGGGCAGATACGCAGTATTTT	CASSSRHLGADTQYF
NA	TRBV14	NA	TRBJ2-7	TGTGCCAGCAGCCAAATAGCGCAATTCGGATACGAGCAGTACTTC	CASSQIAQFGYEQYF
NA	TRBV19	NA	TRBJ1-5	TGTGCCAGTAGTATACGGGTCTCCGGAGTGGGTCAGCCCCAGCATTTT	CASSIRVSGVGQPQHF
NA	TRBV27	NA	TRBJ1-2	TGTGCCACCAGACCGTTAGGGGGGGGCGGCTACACCTTC	CATRPLGGGGYTF
NA	TRBV27	few	TRBJ2-2	TGTGCCAGCAGTTCCCTACTCGGGACCGGGGAGCTGTTTTTT	CASSSLLGTGELFF
NA	TRBV2	few	TRBJ1-1	TGTGCCAGCAAATCCTCGGGAGTGAACACTGAAGCTTTCTTT	CASKSSGVNTEAFF
NA	TRBV30	NA	TRBJ2-7	TGTGCCTGGAGTGTATGGAGCAGGGGAACGTACGAGCAGTACTTC	CAWSVWSRGTYEQYF
NA	TRBV5-6	NA	TRBJ2-5	TGTGCCAGCAGCTTGGCCGGGACTCAAGAGACCCAGTACTTC	CASSLAGTQETQYF
NA	TRBV7-2	NA	TRBJ1-1	TGTGCCAGCAGCCAAACGGGCGGGAGGACTGAAGCTTTCTTT	CASSQTGGRTEAFF
NA	TRBV2	once	TRBJ2-7	TGTGCCAGCATTAGCGTGCTATCCTACGAGCAGTACTTC	CASISVLSYEQYF
TRBD1	TRBV5-4	NA	TRBJ1-2	TGTGCCAGCAGCTTTAAGGGGGCGGACTATGGCTACACCTTC	CASSFKGADYGYTF
NA	TRBV5-1	NA	TRBJ2-7	TGCGCCAGCAGCTTGGCGGCAGGCCATTCCTACGAGCAGTACTTC	CASSLAAGHSYEQYF